This entry concerns a single T cell receptor beta chain. Germline-derived CDR1 and CDR2 are LGHNA and YSLEER. CDR3 length: 18 residues. With 0 bases removed from V and 5 bases from J, the gap between germline ends came to 19 bases. This record comes from a study of technical replicates of blood from a handful of donors. Sequencing used immunoSEQ multiplex PCR; TCRdb keeps in-frame clones, though not all of them. The sample has about 81,000 clones, 80% to 90% seen once. The origin of this receptor is a human donor in good health. Some clones in this sample may be carry-over from other donors' samples. Material: PBMCs. The chain employs TRBV4-3 and TRBJ2-2, with D possibly TRBD2 on 6 matching bases. In DNA form, the CDR3 reads TGCGCCAGCAGCCAAGATCCTGTCAGGGTGGCGGGGACCGGGGAGCTGTTTTTT. The encoded protein is CASSQDPVRVAGTGELFF.